This T cell receptor beta chain was identified during a study of early T cells in non-severe SARS-CoV-2 infection. Background on the study: Investigators sequenced bulk RNA drawn from unsorted whole blood, and chains remained unpaired.

TCRdb called the 5' RACE reads again in MiXCR, with one record for every CDR3 protein. This table holds around 78,000 distinct CDR3 sequences, roughly an eighth found once. Germline assignment: CDR1 SNHLY and CDR2 FYNNEI. V was trimmed by 4 bases and J by 2 bases, leaving 10 bases between them. The CDR3 runs 14 residues. This clonotype has a handful of counts. The clonotype comes from an adult who was a healthcare worker with PCR-confirmed SARS-CoV-2 infection or an uninfected control (not recorded which). Input material: whole blood. V and J are TRBV2 and TRBJ2-3, with no clear D. The CDR3 protein is CASSAAGPTDTQYF. The CDR3 bases are TGTGCCAGCAGTGCAGCCGGGCCCACAGATACGCAGTATTTT. Based on the CDR3 plus reference TRBV2 and TRBJ2-3, the full variable domain is EPEVTQTPSHQVTQMGQEVILRCVPISNHLYFYWYRQILGQKVEFLVSFYNNEISEKSEIFDDQFSVERPDGSNFTLKIRSTKLEDSAMYFCASSAAGPTDTQYFGPGTRLTVL.